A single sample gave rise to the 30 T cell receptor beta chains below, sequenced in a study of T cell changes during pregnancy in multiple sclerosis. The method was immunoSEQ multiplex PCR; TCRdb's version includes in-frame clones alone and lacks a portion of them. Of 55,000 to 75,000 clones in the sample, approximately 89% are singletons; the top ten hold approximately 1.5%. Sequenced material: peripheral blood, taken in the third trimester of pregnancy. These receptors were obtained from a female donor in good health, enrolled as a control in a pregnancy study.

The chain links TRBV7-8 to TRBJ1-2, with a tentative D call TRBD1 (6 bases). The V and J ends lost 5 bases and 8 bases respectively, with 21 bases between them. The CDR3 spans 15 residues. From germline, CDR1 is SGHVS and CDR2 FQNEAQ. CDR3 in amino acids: CASSTDQTGLEGYTF. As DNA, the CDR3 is TGTGCCAGCAGCACCGACCAGACAGGTTTGGAGGGCTACACCTTC.

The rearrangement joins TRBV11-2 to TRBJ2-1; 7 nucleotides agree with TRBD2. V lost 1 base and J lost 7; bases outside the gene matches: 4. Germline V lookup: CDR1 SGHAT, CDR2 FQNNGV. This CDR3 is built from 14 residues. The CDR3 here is CASSLAWGGNEQFF. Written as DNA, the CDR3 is TGTGCCAGCAGCTTAGCCTGGGGGGGGAATGAGCAGTTCTTC.

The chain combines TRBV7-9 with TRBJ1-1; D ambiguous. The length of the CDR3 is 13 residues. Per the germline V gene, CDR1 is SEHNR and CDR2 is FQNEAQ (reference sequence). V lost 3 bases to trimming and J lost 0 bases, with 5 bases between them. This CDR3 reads CASSLSMNTEAFF. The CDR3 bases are TGTGCCAGCAGCTTGTCTATGAACACTGAAGCTTTCTTT.

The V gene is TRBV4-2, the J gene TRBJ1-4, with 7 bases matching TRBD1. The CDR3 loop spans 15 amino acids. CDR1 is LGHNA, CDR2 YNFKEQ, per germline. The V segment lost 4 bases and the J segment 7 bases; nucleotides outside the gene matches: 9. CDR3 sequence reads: CASSPGDSQSEKLFF. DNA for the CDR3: TGTGCCAGCAGCCCAGGGGACAGTCAGAGTGAAAAACTGTTTTTT.

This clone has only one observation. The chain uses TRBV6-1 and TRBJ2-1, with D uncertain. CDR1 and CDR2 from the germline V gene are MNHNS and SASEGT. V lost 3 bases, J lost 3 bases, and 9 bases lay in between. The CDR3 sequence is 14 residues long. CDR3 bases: TGTGCCAGCAGTGATCGCCAGGTCTACAATGAGCAGTTCTTC. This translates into CASSDRQVYNEQFF.

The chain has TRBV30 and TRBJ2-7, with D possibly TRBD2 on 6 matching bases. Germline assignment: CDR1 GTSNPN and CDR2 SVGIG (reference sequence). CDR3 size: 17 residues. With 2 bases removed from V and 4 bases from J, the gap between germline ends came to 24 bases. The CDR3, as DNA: TGTGCCTGGAGTCCAATTTGGGACTTGATCCTCCTTTACGAGCAGTACTTC. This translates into CAWSPIWDLILLYEQYF.

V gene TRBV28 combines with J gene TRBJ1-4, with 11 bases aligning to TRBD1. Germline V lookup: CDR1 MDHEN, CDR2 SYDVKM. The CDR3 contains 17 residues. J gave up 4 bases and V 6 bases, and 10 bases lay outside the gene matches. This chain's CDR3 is CASRRRTGGIVNEKLFF. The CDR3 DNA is TGTGCCAGCAGGAGAAGGACAGGGGGCATTGTTAATGAAAAACTGTTTTTT.

The CDR3 nucleotides are TGTGCCACCAGCAGAGTACGGGCGCGGGGGGCATTCTCTGGGGCCAACGTCCTGACTTTC. Its translation: CATSRVRARGAFSGANVLTF. The genes are TRBV15 and TRBJ2-6, with 8 bases that match TRBD2. The germline gives CDR1 LNHNV, CDR2 YYDKDF (reference sequence). The J segment lost 0 bases and the V segment lost 1 base, leaving 11 bases of the junction unmatched. The CDR3 is 20 amino acids.

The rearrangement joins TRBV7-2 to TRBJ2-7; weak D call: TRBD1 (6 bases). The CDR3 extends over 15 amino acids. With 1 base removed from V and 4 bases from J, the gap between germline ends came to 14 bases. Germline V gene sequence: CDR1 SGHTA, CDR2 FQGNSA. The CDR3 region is CASSLGIQGTYEQYF. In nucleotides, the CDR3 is TGTGCCAGCAGCTTAGGGATACAGGGAACGTACGAGCAGTACTTC.

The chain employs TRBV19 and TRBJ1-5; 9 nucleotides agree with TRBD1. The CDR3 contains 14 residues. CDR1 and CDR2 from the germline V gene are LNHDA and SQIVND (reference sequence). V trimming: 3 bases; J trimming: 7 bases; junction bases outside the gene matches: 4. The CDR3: CASSIGTGPQPQHF. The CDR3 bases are TGTGCCAGTAGTATTGGGACAGGGCCCCAGCCCCAGCATTTT.

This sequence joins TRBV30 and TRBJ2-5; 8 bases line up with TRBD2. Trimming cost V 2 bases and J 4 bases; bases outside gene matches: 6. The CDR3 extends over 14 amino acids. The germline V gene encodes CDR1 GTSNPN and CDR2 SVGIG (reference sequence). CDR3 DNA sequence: TGTGCCTGGAGTCTTTCGGGGGGGCTAGAGACCCAGTACTTC. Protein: CAWSLSGGLETQYF.

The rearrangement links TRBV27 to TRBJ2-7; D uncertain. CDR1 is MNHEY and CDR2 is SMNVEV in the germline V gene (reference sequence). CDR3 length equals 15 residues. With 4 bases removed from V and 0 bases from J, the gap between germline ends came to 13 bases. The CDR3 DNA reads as TGTGCCAGCAGTTCGAGCTCGGTTGGCTCCTACGAGCAGTACTTC. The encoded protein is CASSSSSVGSYEQYF.

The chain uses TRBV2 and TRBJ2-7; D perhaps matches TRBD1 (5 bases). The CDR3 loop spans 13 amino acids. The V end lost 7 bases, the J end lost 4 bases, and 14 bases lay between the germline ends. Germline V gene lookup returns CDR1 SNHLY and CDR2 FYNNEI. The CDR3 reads CASTRQILYEQYF. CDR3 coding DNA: TGTGCCAGCACCCGACAGATTCTTTACGAGCAGTACTTC.

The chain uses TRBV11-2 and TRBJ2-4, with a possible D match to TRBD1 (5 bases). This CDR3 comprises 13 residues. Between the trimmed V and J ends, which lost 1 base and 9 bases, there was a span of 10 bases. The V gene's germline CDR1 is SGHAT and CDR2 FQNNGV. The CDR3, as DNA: TGTGCCAGCAGCTTAGGGGGCATGACCATTCAGTACTTC. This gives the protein CASSLGGMTIQYF.

The CDR3 here is CSVVFGGSGNQPQHF. The CDR3 nucleotides are TGCAGCGTTGTTTTCGGGGGGTCGGGCAATCAGCCCCAGCATTTT. The rearrangement uses TRBV29-1 and TRBJ1-5; a possible D gene is TRBD1 (5 bases). The CDR3 is 15 amino acids. V gave up 4 bases and J gave up 2 bases, with 15 bases separating them. Per germline, CDR1 SQVTM and CDR2 ANQGSEA.

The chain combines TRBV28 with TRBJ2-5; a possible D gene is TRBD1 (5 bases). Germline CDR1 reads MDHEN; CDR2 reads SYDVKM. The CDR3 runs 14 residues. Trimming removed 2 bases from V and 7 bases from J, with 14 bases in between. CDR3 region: CASSLRGSPWTQYF. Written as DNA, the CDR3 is TGTGCCAGCAGTTTAAGGGGCAGCCCTTGGACCCAGTACTTC.

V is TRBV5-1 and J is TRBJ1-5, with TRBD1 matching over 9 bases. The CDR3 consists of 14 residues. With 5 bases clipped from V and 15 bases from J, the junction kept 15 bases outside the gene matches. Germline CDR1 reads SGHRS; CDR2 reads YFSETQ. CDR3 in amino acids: CASSPTPGQGLWHF. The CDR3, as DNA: TGCGCCAGCAGTCCAACCCCGGGACAGGGTTTATGGCATTTT.

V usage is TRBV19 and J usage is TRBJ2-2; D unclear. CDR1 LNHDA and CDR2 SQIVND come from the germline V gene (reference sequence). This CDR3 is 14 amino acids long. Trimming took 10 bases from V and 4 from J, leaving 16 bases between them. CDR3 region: CATRQYPFTGELFF. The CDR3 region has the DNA TGTGCCACCAGGCAGTACCCCTTCACCGGGGAGCTGTTTTTT.

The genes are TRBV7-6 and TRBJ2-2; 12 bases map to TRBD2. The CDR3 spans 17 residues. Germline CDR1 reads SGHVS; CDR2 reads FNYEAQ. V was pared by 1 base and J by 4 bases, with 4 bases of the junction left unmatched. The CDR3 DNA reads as TGTGCCAGCAGCTTAGAAGCTAGCGGGGGGGCCACCGGGGAGCTGTTTTTT. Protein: CASSLEASGGATGELFF.

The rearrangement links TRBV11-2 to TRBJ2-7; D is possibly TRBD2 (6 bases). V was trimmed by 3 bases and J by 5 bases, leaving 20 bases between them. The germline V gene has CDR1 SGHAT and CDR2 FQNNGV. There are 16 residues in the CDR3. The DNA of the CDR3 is TGTGCCAGCAGCTTCACCCGAGTCGGACTAAAAAACGAGCAGTACTTC. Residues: CASSFTRVGLKNEQYF.

This CDR3 is CASSSGQFSGANVLTF. The CDR3 DNA reads TGTGCCAGCAGTTCAGGACAGTTCTCTGGGGCCAACGTCCTGACTTTC. V gene TRBV27 combines with J gene TRBJ2-6; maybe TRBD1 (6 bases). Germline V gene data show CDR1 as MNHEY and CDR2 as SMNVEV (reference sequence). Trimming took off 4 bases at V and 0 bases at J, with 10 bases between the two ends. CDR3 length: 16 residues.

CDR3 sequence: CASSQTNRGSTEAFF. The CDR3 nucleotides are TGTGCCAGCAGTCAAACGAACAGGGGGTCGACTGAAGCTTTCTTT. The chain uses TRBV6-5 and TRBJ1-1; the match to TRBD1 covers 8 bases. Per germline, CDR1 MNHEY and CDR2 SVGAGI. After removal of 5 bases from V and 5 bases from J, the junction contained 10 bases not matched to a gene. The CDR3 runs to 15 residues.

The DNA of the CDR3 is TGTGCCAGCAGTTTATTAACCGGGAATGGACTGTTTTTT. Its protein product is CASSLLTGNGLFF. V gene TRBV28 combines with J gene TRBJ1-4; no firm D call. Trimming left V 1 base short and J 13 bases short, with 13 bases between. The CDR3 has 13 amino acids. Germline V gene sequence: CDR1 MDHEN, CDR2 SYDVKM. The variable domain in full, with the rest retrieved from reference TRBV28 and TRBJ1-4, is DVKVTQSSRYLVKRTGEKVFLECVQDMDHENMFWYRQDPGLGLRLIYFSYDVKMKEKGDIPEGYSVSREKKERFSLILESASTNQTSMYLCASSLLTGNGLFFGSGTQLSVL.

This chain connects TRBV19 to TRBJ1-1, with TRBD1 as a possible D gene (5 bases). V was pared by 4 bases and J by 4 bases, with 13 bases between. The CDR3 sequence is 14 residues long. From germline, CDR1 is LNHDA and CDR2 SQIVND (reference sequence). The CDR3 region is CASSTQGGSTEAFF. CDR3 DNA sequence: TGTGCCAGTAGTACCCAGGGAGGGAGCACTGAAGCTTTCTTT.

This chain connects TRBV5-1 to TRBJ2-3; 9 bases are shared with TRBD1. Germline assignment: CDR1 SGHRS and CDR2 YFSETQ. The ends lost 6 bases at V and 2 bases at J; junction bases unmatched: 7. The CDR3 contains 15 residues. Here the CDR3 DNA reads TGCGCCAGCACCGTCCGGGACAGGGTCACAGATACGCAGTATTTT. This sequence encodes CASTVRDRVTDTQYF.

In DNA form, the CDR3 reads TGTGCCAGCAGCCAGCAGGGGGCTGAAGCTTTCTTT. This encodes CASSQQGAEAFF. V and J are TRBV5-5 and TRBJ1-1; 7 bases match TRBD1. Germline CDR1 and CDR2: SGHKS and YYEKEE (reference sequence). The CDR3 has 12 residues. After removal of 4 bases from V and 6 bases from J, the junction contained 3 bases not matched to a gene.

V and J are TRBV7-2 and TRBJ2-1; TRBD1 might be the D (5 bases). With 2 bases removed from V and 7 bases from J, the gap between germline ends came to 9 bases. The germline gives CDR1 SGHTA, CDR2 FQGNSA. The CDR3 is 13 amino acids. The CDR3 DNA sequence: TGTGCCAGCAGCTTACAACAGGTTAATGAGCAGTTCTTC. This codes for CASSLQQVNEQFF.

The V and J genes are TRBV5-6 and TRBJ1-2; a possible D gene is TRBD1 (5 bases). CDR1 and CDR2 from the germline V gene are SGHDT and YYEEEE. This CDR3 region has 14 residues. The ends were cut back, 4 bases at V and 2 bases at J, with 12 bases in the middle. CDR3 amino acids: CASSITTANYGYTF. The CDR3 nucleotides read TGTGCCAGCAGCATCACGACAGCGAACTATGGCTACACCTTC.

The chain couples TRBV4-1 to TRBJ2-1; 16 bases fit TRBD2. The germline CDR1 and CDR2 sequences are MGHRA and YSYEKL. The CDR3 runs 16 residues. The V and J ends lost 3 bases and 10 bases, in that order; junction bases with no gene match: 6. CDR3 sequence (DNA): TGCGCCAGCAGCCAGGTGGGACTAGCGGGGGGGACCGAGCAGTTCTTC. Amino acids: CASSQVGLAGGTEQFF.

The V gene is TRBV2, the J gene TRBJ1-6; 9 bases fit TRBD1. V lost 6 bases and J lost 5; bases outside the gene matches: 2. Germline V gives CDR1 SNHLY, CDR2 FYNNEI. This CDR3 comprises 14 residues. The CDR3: CASSRTGDNSPLHF. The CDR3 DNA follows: TGTGCCAGCAGCCGGACAGGGGATAATTCACCCCTCCACTTT.